The following is a TCR beta chain sequence with its context. The antigen is not known. CDR3 length: 14 amino acids. Germline V gives CDR1 KGHSH, CDR2 LQKENI. The junction had 5 bases not matched to a gene; V was cut back by 3 bases and J by 7 bases. This specimen belongs to a study of STAT3 mutations in large granular lymphocyte leukemia. Whole-study context: Over half of T-LGLL patients had one or more immunosuppressive regimens. Findings and limits, study-wide: In several patients, dominant TCR clone burden exceeded STAT3 mutant burden. In T-cell large granular lymphocyte leukemia, about half of patients showed multiple immunodominant subclonotypes. In about 35% of the 18 patients, new TCR clonotypes emerged after therapy. A small but highly pathogenic clone may have been missed.

Sequencing used immunoSEQ multiplex PCR; TCRdb keeps in-frame clones, though not all of them. Of 2,500 to 3,000 clones listed, around 53% are singletons. Source material: peripheral blood mononuclear cells. The receptor comes from a man in his 60s with T-cell large granular lymphocyte leukemia. Some clones in this sample may be carry-over from other donors' samples. The rearrangement joins TRBV18 to TRBJ1-5; 8 bases map to TRBD1. The CDR3 loop is CASSPSDRVQPQHF. The CDR3 coding sequence is TGTGCCAGCTCACCTTCGGACAGGGTACAGCCCCAGCATTTT. Full variable domain (remainder filled in from reference TRBV18 and TRBJ1-5): NAGVMQNPRHLVRRRGQEARLRCSPMKGHSHVYWYRQLPEEGLKFMVYLQKENIIDESGMPKERFSAEFPKEGPSILRIQQVVRGDSAAYFCASSPSDRVQPQHFGDGTRLSIL.